This is a list of T cell receptor beta chains from one sample in a study of cytotoxic CD8 clonotypes in ibrutinib-treated CLL. TCRdb keeps only in-frame clones here, not all; method: immunoSEQ multiplex PCR. The sample carries 150,000 to 200,000 clones, around nine tenths recorded once. Specimen: PBMCs, collected at disease progression, from a patient treated with ibrutinib. The source is a human donor with chronic lymphocytic leukemia. Both conserved end residues are part of each CDR3. A D gene is named only where the DNA matches it firmly. Only some rows state a clone size, as once, few, many or a class for expanded clones.

cdr3_aa cdr3_nt d_call j_call clone_size v_call cdr3_length
CASRALDRGNIQYF TGTGCCAGCAGAGCCTTGGACAGGGGAAACATTCAGTACTTC - TRBJ2-4 - TRBV21-1 14
CASSPQTGMNTEAFF TGTGCCAGTAGTCCACAAACAGGGATGAACACTGAAGCTTTCTTT - TRBJ1-1 once TRBV19 15
CASSPTGTQETQYF TGTGCCAGCAGCCCGACAGGGACCCAAGAGACCCAGTACTTC TRBD1 TRBJ2-5 - TRBV9 14
CAWSNQGAGSQPQHF TGTGCCTGGTCAAATCAGGGGGCTGGCTCTCAGCCCCAGCATTTT TRBD1 TRBJ1-5 - TRBV30 15
CASSDRVSYNEQFF TGTGCCAGTTCCGACAGGGTCTCCTACAATGAGCAGTTCTTC TRBD1 TRBJ2-1 - TRBV19 14
CASSYPGVEPVDEQYF TGTGCCAGCAGCTACCCTGGGGTAGAGCCGGTTGACGAGCAGTACTTC - TRBJ2-7 - TRBV7-3 16
CASSVRTGFGNTIYF TGTGCCAGCAGTGTCCGGACAGGGTTTGGCAACACCATATATTTT TRBD1 TRBJ1-3 - TRBV6-1 15
CASSVIPGELFF TGTGCCAGCAGCGTAATCCCCGGGGAGCTGTTTTTT - TRBJ2-2 - TRBV9 12
CASSLGLGTGVYEQYF TGCGCCAGCAGCTTGGGGCTCGGGACAGGGGTGTACGAGCAGTACTTC TRBD1 TRBJ2-7 - TRBV5-1 16
CASSDTARLVSGNTIYF TGTGCCAGCAGTGATACAGCCAGATTAGTATCGGGAAACACCATATATTTT - TRBJ1-3 - TRBV25-1 17
CASSLEWTSYEQYF TGCGCCAGCAGCTTGGAATGGACTAGCTACGAGCAGTACTTC TRBD2 TRBJ2-7 few TRBV5-1 14
CASSPTGGFYGYTF TGTGCCAGTAGTCCTACAGGGGGGTTCTATGGCTACACCTTC TRBD1 TRBJ1-2 - TRBV19 14
CASSFEAGPSSYEQYF TGTGCCAGCAGTTTCGAGGCCGGTCCGAGCTCCTACGAGCAGTACTTC - TRBJ2-7 - TRBV27 16
CASNQDRDSYEQYF TGTGCCAGCAATCAGGACAGGGACTCCTACGAGCAGTACTTC TRBD1 TRBJ2-7 - TRBV2 14
CASKVDGTSGSEQYF TGCGCCAGCAAAGTGGACGGGACTAGCGGGTCCGAGCAGTACTTC TRBD2 TRBJ2-7 - TRBV5-1 15
CASSSSAGLAGDTDTQYF TGTGCCAGCAGTTCCTCGGCGGGACTAGCGGGAGATACAGATACGCAGTATTTT TRBD2 TRBJ2-3 once TRBV27 18
CASSQDNWDRKNNEQFF TGTGCCAGCAGCCAAGATAACTGGGACAGAAAAAACAATGAGCAGTTCTTC TRBD1 TRBJ2-1 - TRBV14 17
CASSLDLPGDRGTEAFF TGTGCCAGCAGCTTAGATCTTCCCGGAGACAGGGGCACTGAAGCTTTCTTT TRBD1 TRBJ1-1 - TRBV13 17
CARSLPPRSSLVYNEQFF TGTGCCAGAAGCTTGCCCCCCAGGTCCAGCCTGGTCTACAATGAGCAGTTCTTC - TRBJ2-1 - TRBV5-3 18
CASSVGPGLRTDTQYF TGTGCCAGCAGCGTAGGTCCAGGGCTTCGCACAGATACGCAGTATTTT - TRBJ2-3 - TRBV9 16
CASSMGQGYQFGTEAFF TGTGCCAGTAGTATGGGACAGGGATATCAATTTGGCACTGAAGCTTTCTTT TRBD1 TRBJ1-1 - TRBV19 17
CASSVGLAGANEQFF TGTGCCAGCAGTGTGGGACTAGCGGGAGCAAATGAGCAGTTCTTC TRBD2 TRBJ2-1 few TRBV6-1 15
CASENRLGTSARRSSYNEQFF TGTGCCAGCGAGAATAGGCTCGGGACTAGCGCAAGAAGAAGCTCCTACAATGAGCAGTTCTTC TRBD2 TRBJ2-1 - TRBV28 21
CASSLEDRGSYGYTF TGTGCCAGCAGCTTGGAAGACAGGGGGTCCTATGGCTACACCTTC TRBD1 TRBJ1-2 - TRBV5-4 15
CASSPELGATNEKLFF TGTGCCAGCAGCCCTGAGCTGGGGGCAACTAATGAAAAACTGTTTTTT - TRBJ1-4 - TRBV11-2 16
CASSSTRNTGELFF TGTGCCAGCAGCTCCACTCGGAACACCGGGGAGCTGTTTTTT - TRBJ2-2 - TRBV7-2 14